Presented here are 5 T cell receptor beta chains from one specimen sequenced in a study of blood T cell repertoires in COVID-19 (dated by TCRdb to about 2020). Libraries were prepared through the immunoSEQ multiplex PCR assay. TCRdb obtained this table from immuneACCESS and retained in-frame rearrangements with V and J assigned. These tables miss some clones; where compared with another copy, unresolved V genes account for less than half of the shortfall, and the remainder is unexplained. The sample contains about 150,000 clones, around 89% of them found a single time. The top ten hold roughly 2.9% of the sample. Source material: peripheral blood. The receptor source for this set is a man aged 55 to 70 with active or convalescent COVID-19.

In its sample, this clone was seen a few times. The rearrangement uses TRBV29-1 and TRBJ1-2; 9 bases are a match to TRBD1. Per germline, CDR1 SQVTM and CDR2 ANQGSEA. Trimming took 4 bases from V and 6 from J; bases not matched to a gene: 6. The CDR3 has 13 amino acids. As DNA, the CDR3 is TGCAGCGTTGCGGGGACAGGGCGGGATGGCTACACCTTC. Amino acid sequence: CSVAGTGRDGYTF.

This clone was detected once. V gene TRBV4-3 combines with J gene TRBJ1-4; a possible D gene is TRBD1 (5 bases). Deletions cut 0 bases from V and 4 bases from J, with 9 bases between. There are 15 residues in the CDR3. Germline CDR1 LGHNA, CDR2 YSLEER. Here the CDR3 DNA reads TGCGCCAGCAGCCAAGATCCCCAGGGTAATGAAAAACTGTTTTTT. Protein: CASSQDPQGNEKLFF.

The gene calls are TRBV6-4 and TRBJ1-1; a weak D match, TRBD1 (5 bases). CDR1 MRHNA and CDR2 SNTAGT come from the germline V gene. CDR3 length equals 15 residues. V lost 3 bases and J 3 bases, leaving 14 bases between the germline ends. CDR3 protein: CASSDTGSAYTEAFF. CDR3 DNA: TGTGCCAGCAGTGATACAGGATCGGCGTACACTGAAGCTTTCTTT.

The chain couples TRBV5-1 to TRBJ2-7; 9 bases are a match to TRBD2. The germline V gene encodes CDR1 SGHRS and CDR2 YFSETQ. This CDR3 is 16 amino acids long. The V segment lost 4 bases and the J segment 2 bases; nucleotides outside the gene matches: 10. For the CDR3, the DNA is TGCGCCAGCAGCACCCAGATGTCTAGCGGGACCTACGAGCAGTACTTC. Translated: CASSTQMSSGTYEQYF.

The CDR3: CASSPRVSGSSYNEQFF. As DNA, the CDR3 is TGCGCCAGCAGCCCCCGGGTTAGCGGTAGCTCCTACAATGAGCAGTTCTTC. This chain joins TRBV4-3 and TRBJ2-1, with TRBD2 as a possible D gene (6 bases). The CDR3 is 17 amino acids. V was clipped by 4 bases and J by 0 bases, with 16 bases between them. Germline V CDR1 and CDR2: LGHNA, YSLEER.